A selection of T cell receptor beta chains follows, all from one sample in a study of OX40 agonist ivuxolimab in advanced cancers. The assay was immunoSEQ multiplex PCR, and TCRdb's table has in-frame clones only and misses some. The repertoire holds roughly 80,000 clones, with 87% as singletons. The sample here was CD4+ or CD8+ T cells sorted from blood, taken in a trial of the OX40 agonist ivuxolimab. These receptor sequences come from an adult with an advanced solid tumor such as melanoma, head and neck, liver or kidney cancer. Each CDR3 is given with its conserved first and last residue. Each record gives: V gene, J gene, CDR3 protein.

V gene: TRBV7-2
J gene: TRBJ1-1
CDR3 protein: CASSYLGGNTEAFF

V gene: TRBV5-1
J gene: TRBJ2-5
CDR3 protein: CASSLVVSQETQYF

V gene: TRBV2
J gene: TRBJ2-5
CDR3 protein: CASSANGGAGETQYF

V gene: TRBV5-1
J gene: TRBJ2-5
CDR3 protein: CASSLGTSGETQYF

V gene: TRBV5-1
J gene: TRBJ1-6
CDR3 protein: CASMVGDNNSPLHF

V gene: TRBV7-8
J gene: TRBJ2-7
CDR3 protein: CASSPSGSSYEQYF

V gene: TRBV6-1
J gene: TRBJ2-1
CDR3 protein: CASSPTQGYNEQFF

V gene: TRBV19
J gene: TRBJ1-2
CDR3 protein: CVSSIWQGRGHYGYTF

V gene: TRBV7-2
J gene: TRBJ1-1
CDR3 protein: CASSLFIVGAGTEAFF

V gene: TRBV5-4
J gene: TRBJ1-2
CDR3 protein: CASSSLDRAPFLGSF

V gene: TRBV7-8
J gene: TRBJ1-6
CDR3 protein: CASGPIEATSPLHF

V gene: TRBV30
J gene: TRBJ1-1
CDR3 protein: CAWSGGGRTTEAFF

V gene: TRBV18
J gene: TRBJ2-1
CDR3 protein: CASSPPWGNEQFF

V gene: TRBV28
J gene: TRBJ2-1
CDR3 protein: CASSLSGTPLYNEQFF

V gene: TRBV14
J gene: TRBJ2-1
CDR3 protein: CASSPFTDEQFF

V gene: TRBV7-6
J gene: TRBJ2-2
CDR3 protein: CASSPQGSGELFF

V gene: TRBV5-1
J gene: TRBJ2-2
CDR3 protein: CASSGRGTIDTGELFF

V gene: TRBV5-1
J gene: TRBJ2-1
CDR3 protein: CASSLPGQQMNEQFF

V gene: TRBV5-6
J gene: TRBJ1-5
CDR3 protein: CASSSLRDRYQPQHF

V gene: TRBV9
J gene: TRBJ2-1
CDR3 protein: CASSVGTSGEQFF

V gene: TRBV18
J gene: TRBJ1-4
CDR3 protein: CASSPAAGEKLFF

V gene: TRBV7-3
J gene: TRBJ2-7
CDR3 protein: CASSLKGTGNHEQYF

V gene: TRBV5-4
J gene: TRBJ2-5
CDR3 protein: CASSLLTYQETQYF

V gene: TRBV7-7
J gene: TRBJ2-2
CDR3 protein: CASRRDRGTGGELFF

V gene: TRBV5-6
J gene: TRBJ1-1
CDR3 protein: CASSWTGARYTEAFF

V gene: TRBV5-5
J gene: TRBJ1-5
CDR3 protein: CASSPGWDQPQHF

V gene: TRBV9
J gene: TRBJ1-2
CDR3 protein: CASSTRRDRSFPNYGYTF

V gene: TRBV5-1
J gene: TRBJ2-5
CDR3 protein: CASSLTGGHQETQYF

V gene: TRBV11-1
J gene: TRBJ2-1
CDR3 protein: CASYHLAGGGSYNEQFF

V gene: TRBV29-1
J gene: TRBJ2-7
CDR3 protein: CSVVAGSYEQYF

V gene: TRBV7-3
J gene: TRBJ2-2
CDR3 protein: CASSHTSGRGTGELFF

V gene: TRBV7-9
J gene: TRBJ2-5
CDR3 protein: CASSSSRTSGGARETQYF

V gene: TRBV6-5
J gene: TRBJ1-1
CDR3 protein: CASSYSGTKDKAFF

V gene: TRBV5-4
J gene: TRBJ2-1
CDR3 protein: CASSFFQRTSYNEQFF

V gene: TRBV18
J gene: TRBJ1-3
CDR3 protein: CASSPLGPTGPRSGNTIYF

V gene: TRBV29-1
J gene: TRBJ2-2
CDR3 protein: CSVRSGGELFF

V gene: TRBV4-1
J gene: TRBJ2-3
CDR3 protein: CASSREGGAGGDTQYF

V gene: TRBV7-9
J gene: TRBJ1-5
CDR3 protein: CASSYGTGVNQPQHF

V gene: TRBV4-3
J gene: TRBJ1-1
CDR3 protein: CASSQDTRVYTEAFF

V gene: TRBV5-1
J gene: TRBJ1-3
CDR3 protein: CASSSENTIYF

V gene: TRBV5-1
J gene: TRBJ2-3
CDR3 protein: CASGQDPSSTDTQYF

V gene: TRBV10-3
J gene: TRBJ1-5
CDR3 protein: CAISKQYSNQPQHF

V gene: TRBV11-1
J gene: TRBJ1-1
CDR3 protein: CASTRTGNTEAFF

V gene: TRBV7-2
J gene: TRBJ2-3
CDR3 protein: CASSIGTVTDTQYF

V gene: TRBV28
J gene: TRBJ2-7
CDR3 protein: CAIQKGGYEQYF

V gene: TRBV11-3
J gene: TRBJ2-3
CDR3 protein: CASSLGVGTDTQYF